The 32 T cell receptor beta chains presented below share a single source sample, sequenced in a study of molecular identifiers for immune sequencing clone quantification. TCRdb reprocessed the PCR reads via MiXCR and lists one record per CDR3 protein. This table holds more than 300,000 distinct CDR3 sequences, 20% to 25% found once. The sample taken for sequencing was naive CD8+ T cells from blood, with Jurkat cell RNA spiked in. Subset here: FACS-sorted CD8+CD4-CCR7+CD45RA+ naive T cells. These receptors were taken from a human donor in good health. Some libraries in this study had Jurkat cell RNA spiked in.

Note on this clonotype: A much larger clone differs by one base, so this may be a read error. In DNA form, the CDR3 reads TGTGCCAGCAGCGATTTTACAGAACCGGGATATTGCACCGGGGAGCTGTTTTTT. Encoded protein: CASSDFTEPGYCTGELFF. The chain links TRBV7-9 to TRBJ2-2, with D perhaps TRBD2 (5 bases). Germline CDR1 SEHNR, CDR2 FQNEAQ (reference sequence). The CDR3 length is 18 residues. Trimming stripped 5 bases from V and 4 bases from J, with 23 bases between.

About this clonotype: Compared with germline, one end of the junction differs, possibly owing to a read error. The chain joins TRBV20-1 to TRBJ2-3; tentative D call: TRBD1 (6 bases). This CDR3 has 17 amino acids. CDR1 and CDR2 from the germline V gene are DFQATT and SNEGSKA (reference sequence). For the CDR3, the DNA is TGCAGTGCTAGAGATAGCTTCAACAGGGTCCTCACAGATATGCAGTATTTT. Translation gives CSARDSFNRVLTDMQYF.

This clonotype was picked up many times. This rearrangement joins TRBV7-9 to TRBJ1-4; D remains ambiguous. CDR3 size: 14 residues. Germline V CDR1 and CDR2: SEHNR, FQNEAQ (reference sequence). V gave up 7 bases and J gave up 0 bases, with 9 bases separating them. DNA for the CDR3: TGTGCCAGCACCGGCGCGGCAACTAATGAAAAACTGTTTTTT. It translates to CASTGAATNEKLFF.

Worth noting for this clonotype: One end of the junction fails to match germline, which may point to a read error. The chain couples TRBV7-9 to TRBJ1-4; 8 bases line up with TRBD1. Germline values: CDR1 SEHNR, CDR2 FQNEAQ (reference sequence). The CDR3 loop spans 16 amino acids. The CDR3 reads CAGSSGTGATNEKLFF. The CDR3 coding sequence is TGTGCCGGCAGCTCCGGGACAGGAGCAACTAATGAAAAACTGTTTTTT.

The genes are TRBV15 and TRBJ2-1; 7 bases are a match to TRBD1. The CDR3 has 19 amino acids. After removal of 0 bases from V and 2 bases from J, the junction contained 13 bases not matched to a gene. Germline CDR1 LNHNV, CDR2 YYDKDF (reference sequence). For the CDR3, the DNA is TGTGCCACCAGCAGAGATGACAGGGTCCATAATGACCCCTACAATGAGCAGTTCTTC. Protein sequence: CATSRDDRVHNDPYNEQFF.

As to this clonotype: A much larger clone lies a single base off, so this may be a read error. This rearrangement joins TRBV4-1 to TRBJ2-5, with 7 bases matching TRBD2. CDR3 length equals 15 residues. The J segment lost 1 base and the V segment lost 1 base, leaving 3 bases of the junction unmatched. Looked up from germline, CDR1 is MGHRA and CDR2 is YSYEKL. CDR3 residues: CASSQGGRVQETQYF. DNA for the CDR3: TGCGCCAGCAGCCAAGGGGGGAGGGTCCAAGAGACCCAGTACTTC.

The chain uses TRBV7-9 and TRBJ2-1; TRBD2 aligns across 10 bases. Trimming removed 2 bases from V and 2 bases from J; junction bases left unmatched: 12. The CDR3 extends over 19 amino acids. Germline assignment: CDR1 SEHNR and CDR2 FQNEAQ (reference sequence). CDR3 residues: CASSLTVARGLAAYNEQFF. For the CDR3, the DNA is TGTGCCAGCAGCTTAACGGTGGCCCGAGGACTAGCGGCCTACAATGAGCAGTTCTTC.

This chain joins TRBV29-1 and TRBJ1-2, with D possibly matching TRBD1 (6 bases). The CDR3 runs 14 residues. Germline CDR1 and CDR2: SQVTM and ANQGSEA. Trimming took 7 bases from V and 3 from J, leaving 18 bases between them. The CDR3 DNA is TGCAGCGCTCGGTGGTCCGGGGGCGACTATGGCTACACCTTC. As protein: CSARWSGGDYGYTF.

With regard to this clonotype: A much larger clonotype is one base distant, so this may be a read error. This chain joins TRBV27 and TRBJ2-7; 8 bases are shared with TRBD2. This CDR3 has 14 amino acids. CDR1 and CDR2 from the germline V gene are MNHEY and SMNVEV (reference sequence). The CDR3, as DNA: TGTGCCAGCAGTTACAGCGGGAGTGCCTACGAGCAGTGCTTC. Translating gives CASSYSGSAYEQCF.

This clonotype was seen at least ten times. The gene calls are TRBV30 and TRBJ1-4; D call uncertain. CDR3 length: 13 residues. Between the trimmed V and J ends, which lost 4 bases and 2 bases, there was a span of 8 bases. Germline V gives CDR1 GTSNPN, CDR2 SVGIG (reference sequence). The CDR3 sequence is CAWTASTNEKLFF. The CDR3, as DNA: TGTGCCTGGACTGCGTCTACTAATGAAAAACTGTTTTTT. Full variable domain (remainder filled in from reference TRBV30 and TRBJ1-4): SQTIHQWPATLVQPVGSPLSLECTVEGTSNPNLYWYRQAAGRGLQLLFYSVGIGQISSEVPQNLSASRPQDRQFILSSKKLLLSDSGFYLCAWTASTNEKLFFGSGTQLSVL.

This rearrangement joins TRBV27 to TRBJ2-7, with 8 bases aligning to TRBD2. The V and J ends lost 2 bases and 6 bases, in that order; junction bases with no gene match: 6. The length of the CDR3 is 14 residues. Per germline, CDR1 MNHEY and CDR2 SMNVEV (reference sequence). CDR3 bases: TGTGCCAGCAGTTTAGGGCGGGGGGCGGCCGAGCAGTACTTC. Its protein product is CASSLGRGAAEQYF.

This clonotype came up a few times. The rearrangement links TRBV2 to TRBJ1-5, with D possibly matching TRBD1 (5 bases). V was cut by 5 bases and J by 4 bases, with 12 bases left in between. The CDR3 runs 14 residues. Germline V gene lookup returns CDR1 SNHLY and CDR2 FYNNEI. The CDR3 spells CASSPYRGNQPQHF. CDR3 coding DNA: TGTGCCAGCAGTCCGTACCGGGGGAATCAGCCCCAGCATTTT.

As concerns this clonotype: A much larger clonotype is one base distant, so this may be a read error. The chain employs TRBV4-1 and TRBJ2-3; TRBD1 or TRBD2 may be the D gene (5 bases each). CDR1 and CDR2 (germline): MGHRA, YSYEKL. CDR3 length equals 15 residues. CDR3 coding DNA: TGCGCCAGCAGCTTTAGTGTCGGGGCCCCAGATACGCGGTATTTT. Its protein is CASSFSVGAPDTRYF.

This clonotype was seen repeatedly, ten times or more. The chain links TRBV12-5 to TRBJ2-7; D unclear. Trimming left V 5 bases short and J 3 bases short, with 8 bases between. Germline assignment: CDR1 LGHNT and CDR2 FRNRAP. The CDR3 is 12 residues long. In nucleotides, the CDR3 is TGTGCTAGTGGTGTGACGGTCTACGAGCAGTACTTC. Translation gives CASGVTVYEQYF.

This clonotype was found many times. The rearrangement links TRBV4-3 to TRBJ2-1; D possibly corresponds to TRBD1 (5 bases). CDR3 length equals 13 residues. Germline loops: CDR1 LGHNA, CDR2 YSLEER. V shed 0 bases and J shed 6 bases, with 6 bases lying between them. The chain's CDR3 is CASSQDRVNEQFF. The CDR3 DNA sequence: TGCGCCAGCAGCCAAGACAGGGTCAATGAGCAGTTCTTC.

This clonotype appeared many times. The gene calls are TRBV7-9 and TRBJ2-3, with 7 bases matching TRBD1. V was clipped by 4 bases and J by 1 base; unmatched bases: 5. Germline V gene sequence: CDR1 SEHNR, CDR2 FQNEAQ (reference sequence). The CDR3 loop spans 15 amino acids. As DNA, the CDR3 is TGTGCCAGCAGCTCCCGGGACAGCCGCACAGATACGCAGTATTTT. Protein sequence: CASSSRDSRTDTQYF.

A remark on this clonotype: An end of the junction differs from the germline gene, which may be a read error. The chain recombines TRBV5-6 with TRBJ1-4; possible D gene TRBD1, 5 bases. The CDR3 is made up of 11 amino acids. Germline CDR1 is SGHDT and CDR2 is YYEEEE. CDR3 in amino acids: CASSLGRDVIF. CDR3 nucleotide sequence: TGTGCCAGCAGCTTGGGCAGGGACGTGATTTTT.

This chain joins TRBV11-2 and TRBJ2-2, with D tentatively TRBD1 or TRBD2 (5 bases each). V gave up 4 bases and J gave up 0 bases, with 12 bases separating them. The CDR3 sequence is 16 residues long. The germline CDR1 and CDR2 sequences are SGHAT and FQNNGV. As DNA, the CDR3 is TGTGCCAGCAGCTCGGGGCAACACTCGAACACCGGGGAGCTGTTTTTT. Its protein is CASSSGQHSNTGELFF.

This clonotype was observed a few times. The chain combines TRBV7-9 with TRBJ2-3; TRBD2 agrees at 11 bases. CDR1 SEHNR and CDR2 FQNEAQ come from the germline V gene (reference sequence). V shed 3 bases, J shed 2 bases, and the junction held 10 bases outside the gene matches. This CDR3 is 18 amino acids long. The CDR3 DNA reads as TGTGCCAGCAGCTTGAGTGGTCTTAGCGGGAGGGCCACAGATACGCAGTATTTT. It is translated as CASSLSGLSGRATDTQYF.

As for this clonotype: With a much larger clone just one base away, this may be a read error. This chain uses TRBV4-3 with TRBJ2-5; D tentatively reads TRBD1 or TRBD2 (5 bases each). Germline V CDR1 and CDR2: LGHNA, YSLEER. The length of the CDR3 is 14 residues. CDR3 DNA sequence: TGCGTCAGCAGCGTTAAAACTGGGGGAGAGACCCAGTACTTC. Translated: CVSSVKTGGETQYF.

This clonotype has a count of ten or more. The J gene is TRBJ2-7, the V gene TRBV28, with a tentative D call TRBD1 (6 bases). The V gene lost 3 bases and the J gene lost 5 bases, with 8 bases spanning the gap. Germline V lookup: CDR1 MDHEN, CDR2 SYDVKM. The CDR3 has 12 residues. CDR3 in amino acids: CASSFGDNEQYF. CDR3 nucleotide sequence: TGTGCCAGCAGTTTTGGGGACAACGAGCAGTACTTC.

Regarding this clonotype: A much bigger clone sits one base away, suggesting this may be a read error. This chain connects TRBV6-6 to TRBJ1-1, with D tentatively TRBD1 (5 bases). V lost 10 bases, J lost 1 base, and 25 bases lay in between. Looked up from germline, CDR1 is MNHNY and CDR2 is SVGAGI (reference sequence). The CDR3 runs to 17 residues. The CDR3 sequence: CANSPQTALLPNTEAFF. The DNA of the CDR3 is TGTGCCAACAGCCCCCAGACAGCCCTTCTACCGAACACTGAAGCTTTCTTT.

This clonotype was seen a single time. The V call is TRBV24-1, the J call TRBJ2-3, with 9 bases identical to TRBD1. J was trimmed by 6 bases and V by 2 bases; bases with no gene match: 8. The CDR3 has 16 amino acids. Germline CDR1 KGHDR, CDR2 SFDVKD. The CDR3 DNA sequence: TGTGCCACCAGTGATTATGGACAGGGGACATCGGATACGCAGTATTTT. Translation: CATSDYGQGTSDTQYF.

V usage is TRBV12-3 or TRBV12-4 and J usage is TRBJ1-2, with unresolved D. Trimming removed 3 bases from V and 4 bases from J, with 15 bases in between. This CDR3 comprises 15 residues. The CDR3 nucleotides read TGTGCCAGCAGTTTTGGGGTTATATCCCCCTATGGCTACACCTTC. Its protein is CASSFGVISPYGYTF.

The chain links TRBV2 to TRBJ2-2; 11 bases align to TRBD1. This CDR3 has 15 residues. V gave up 1 base and J gave up 8 bases; unmatched junction bases: 3. Germline CDR1 is SNHLY and CDR2 is FYNNEI. CDR3 nucleotide sequence: TGTGCCAGCAGTGAAGGGACAGGGGGCGAAGGGGAGCTGTTTTTT. Its translation: CASSEGTGGEGELFF.

In the case of this clonotype: This may be a read error: a much more frequent sequence differs by one nucleotide. As the CDR3 is not closed by the conserved phenylalanine or tryptophan, this likely results from a read error. V usage is TRBV20-1 and J usage is TRBJ2-7, with TRBD1 identical over 9 bases. V dropped 0 bases and J dropped 3; count of bases not matched to a gene: 0. Germline values: CDR1 DFQATT, CDR2 SNEGSKA (reference sequence). This CDR3 has 13 amino acids. The CDR3 nucleotides read TGCAGTGCTAGAGAGGACAGGGGCTACGAGCAGTACCTC. Its protein is CSAREDRGYEQYL.

At least ten counts were recorded for this clonotype. This rearrangement joins TRBV6-2 or TRBV6-3 to TRBJ1-2, with D unresolved. The germline V and J ends were trimmed by 4 bases and 1 base, with 7 bases remaining between them. Per the germline V gene, CDR1 is MNHEY and CDR2 is SVGEGT. The CDR3 sequence is 13 residues long. For the CDR3, the DNA is TGTGCCAGCAGTTTCACGGATAACTATGGCTACACCTTC. This encodes CASSFTDNYGYTF.

The count of this clonotype is one. This clone may be a read error of a much larger clone one base away. The chain carries TRBV27 and TRBJ1-5; D is uncertain. Trimming shortened V by 1 base and J by 5 bases, and 9 bases separated the two germline ends. Looked up from germline, CDR1 is MNHEY and CDR2 is SMNVEV (reference sequence). There are 14 residues in the CDR3. CDR3: CASSLLPSYQPQHF. The CDR3 bases are TGTGCCAGCAGTTTATTGCCATCGTATCAGCCCCAGCATTTT.

This clonotype was seen at least ten times. J is TRBJ1-1 and V is TRBV29-1; D is ambiguous. V lost 6 bases to trimming and J lost 0 bases, with 14 bases between them. The CDR3 runs 14 residues. Per germline, CDR1 SQVTM and CDR2 ANQGSEA. For the CDR3, the DNA is TGCAGCGTGAGTCCAGGACCTATGAACACTGAAGCTTTCTTT. It yields the protein CSVSPGPMNTEAFF. The full variable domain, completed using reference TRBV29-1 and TRBJ1-1, is SAVISQKPSRDICQRGTSLTIQCQVDSQVTMMFWYRQQPGQSLTLIATANQGSEATYESGFVIDKFPISRPNLTFSTLTVSNMSPEDSSIYLCSVSPGPMNTEAFFGQGTRLTVV.

This clonotype was recorded many times. V usage is TRBV28 and J usage is TRBJ2-1, with 14 bases identical to TRBD2. The germline V gene has CDR1 MDHEN and CDR2 SYDVKM. The CDR3 loop spans 20 amino acids. The ends lost 6 bases at V and 0 bases at J; junction bases unmatched: 13. The CDR3, as DNA: TGTGCCAGCAGCACCCCCGGGACTAGCGGGAGCGCCACCTCCTACAATGAGCAGTTCTTC. Protein: CASSTPGTSGSATSYNEQFF.

This clonotype was counted only a few times. The rearrangement uses TRBV13 and TRBJ2-1; D might be TRBD1 (6 bases). The CDR3 runs to 17 residues. Deletions cut 5 bases from V and 0 bases from J, with 17 bases between. The germline V gene has CDR1 PRHDT and CDR2 FYEKMQ (reference sequence). The CDR3 DNA sequence: TGTGCCAGCAGCCCCCATACCGGGACACTCTCCTACAATGAGCAGTTCTTC. Its translation: CASSPHTGTLSYNEQFF.

This chain uses TRBV9 with TRBJ2-2; a weak D match, TRBD2 (6 bases). V gave up 4 bases and J gave up 2 bases, with 12 bases separating them. The germline V gene encodes CDR1 SGDLS and CDR2 YYNGEE. The CDR3 contains 15 residues. The CDR3 reads CASSTAGSNTGELFF. In nucleotides, the CDR3 is TGTGCCAGCAGCACCGCGGGATCCAACACCGGGGAGCTGTTTTTT.